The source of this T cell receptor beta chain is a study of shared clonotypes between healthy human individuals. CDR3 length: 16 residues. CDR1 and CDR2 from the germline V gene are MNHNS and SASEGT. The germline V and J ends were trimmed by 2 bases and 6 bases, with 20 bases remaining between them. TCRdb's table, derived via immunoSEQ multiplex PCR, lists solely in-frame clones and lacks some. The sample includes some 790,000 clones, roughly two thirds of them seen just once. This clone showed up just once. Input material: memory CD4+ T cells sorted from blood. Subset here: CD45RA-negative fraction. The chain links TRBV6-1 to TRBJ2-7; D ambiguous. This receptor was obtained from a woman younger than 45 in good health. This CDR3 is CASSELGLVGIGEQYF. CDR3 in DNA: TGTGCCAGCAGTGAATTAGGTCTAGTAGGGATCGGCGAGCAGTACTTC.